A selection of T cell receptor beta chains follows, all from one sample in a study of OX40 agonist ivuxolimab in advanced cancers. Data came from immunoSEQ multiplex PCR; TCRdb stores just in-frame clones and leaves some out. Among approximately 100,000 clones listed, 90% were seen once. Here the sequenced sample was CD4+ or CD8+ T cells sorted from blood, taken in a trial of the OX40 agonist ivuxolimab. These receptors were taken from an adult with an advanced solid tumor such as melanoma, head and neck, liver or kidney cancer. Each CDR3 is given with its conserved first and last residue. Each record gives: D gene, V gene, J gene, clone size, CDR3 protein, CDR3 DNA. A D gene is named only where the DNA matches it firmly. Clone sizes are given selectively: once, few, many, or a class where the clone is expanded.

TRBD1	TRBV2	TRBJ2-7	-	CASSRGTGDYEQYF	TGTGCCAGCAGTAGGGGGACAGGGGACTACGAGCAGTACTTC
-	TRBV11-2	TRBJ2-1	-	CASTLGGFYNEQFF	TGTGCCAGCACCCTAGGGGGGTTCTACAATGAGCAGTTCTTC
TRBD1	TRBV5-5	TRBJ1-5	-	CASSLGQGSQPQHF	TGTGCCAGCAGCTTGGGACAGGGAAGTCAGCCCCAGCATTTT
-	TRBV6-1	TRBJ2-2	-	CASRGGRLNTGELFF	TGTGCCAGCAGGGGGGGACGGCTAAACACCGGGGAGCTGTTTTTT
TRBD1	TRBV28	TRBJ1-2	-	CASSPGQRSYGYTF	TGTGCCAGCAGTCCGGGACAGAGGTCCTATGGCTACACCTTC
-	TRBV9	TRBJ1-3	-	CASSADMAGNTIYF	TGTGCCAGCAGCGCGGACATGGCTGGAAACACCATATATTTT
TRBD2	TRBV7-6	TRBJ2-7	-	CASSPNSGGYEQYF	TGTGCCAGCAGCCCCAACAGCGGGGGATACGAGCAGTACTTC
-	TRBV28	TRBJ1-4	-	CASSWDGVNEKLFF	TGTGCCAGCAGCTGGGACGGAGTGAATGAAAAACTGTTTTTT
TRBD1	TRBV28	TRBJ1-2	-	CASSLPGGRGRYGYTF	TGTGCCAGCAGCCTCCCAGGGGGCAGGGGCCGGTATGGCTACACCTTC
-	TRBV6-1	TRBJ1-5	-	CASSEAGRAQPQHF	TGTGCCAGCAGTGAAGCAGGCAGGGCTCAGCCCCAGCATTTT
-	TRBV9	TRBJ1-4	-	CASSVGGRGEKLFF	TGTGCCAGCAGCGTAGGGGGACGGGGTGAAAAACTGTTTTTT
-	TRBV11-1	TRBJ2-1	-	CASSSRQNSYNEQFF	TGTGCCAGCAGCTCAAGGCAGAACTCCTACAATGAGCAGTTCTTC
-	TRBV7-5	TRBJ1-2	-	CARSLGQLNYGYTF	TGTGCCAGAAGCCTGGGACAGCTTAACTATGGCTACACCTTC
TRBD1	TRBV5-4	TRBJ2-2	once	CASSRDRVDTGELFF	TGTGCCAGCAGCCGGGACAGGGTAGACACCGGGGAGCTGTTTTTT
TRBD2	TRBV4-2	TRBJ2-7	-	CASSQEGRGGYEQYF	TGTGCCAGCAGCCAAGAGGGACGGGGGGGCTACGAGCAGTACTTC
-	TRBV7-2	TRBJ2-5	-	CASSAGGTQYF	TGTGCCAGCAGCGCCGGGGGGACCCAGTACTTC
-	TRBV28	TRBJ1-3	-	CASSLLRGSSGNTIYF	TGTGCCAGCAGTTTATTAAGAGGGTCCTCTGGAAACACCATATATTTT
-	TRBV13	TRBJ2-3	-	CASGGDTQYF	TGTGCCAGCGGTGGGGATACGCAGTATTTT
TRBD1	TRBV9	TRBJ2-1	-	CASSVTTGSVGNEQFF	TGTGCCAGCAGCGTAACGACAGGGAGCGTGGGCAATGAGCAGTTCTTC
-	TRBV5-1	TRBJ2-7	-	CASSLAGQYYEQYF	TGCGCCAGCAGCTTGGCCGGACAGTACTACGAGCAGTACTTC